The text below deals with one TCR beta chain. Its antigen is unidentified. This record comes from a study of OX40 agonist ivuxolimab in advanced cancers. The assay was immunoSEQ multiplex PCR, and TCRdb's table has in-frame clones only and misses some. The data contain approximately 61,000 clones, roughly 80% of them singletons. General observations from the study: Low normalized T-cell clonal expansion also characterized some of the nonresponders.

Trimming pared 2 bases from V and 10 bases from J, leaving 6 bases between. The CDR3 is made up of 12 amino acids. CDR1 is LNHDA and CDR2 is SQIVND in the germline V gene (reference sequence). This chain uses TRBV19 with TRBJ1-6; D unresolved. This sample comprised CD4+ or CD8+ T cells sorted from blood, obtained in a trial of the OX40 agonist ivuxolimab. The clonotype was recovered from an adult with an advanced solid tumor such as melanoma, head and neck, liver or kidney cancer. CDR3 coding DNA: TGTGCCAGTAGTATAAACACCTCACCCCTCCACTTT. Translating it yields CASSINTSPLHF.